This entry lists 23 T cell receptor beta chains sequenced from one sample in a study of type 1 regulatory T cells (dated by TCRdb to 2020 to 2022). Data came from an Illumina MiSeq. Starting from the raw public reads, TCRdb applied fastp trimming at Q25, assembled clones with MiXCR and retained in-frame beta chains. Rows with one shared CDR3 protein collapse into an entry with the most common genes and DNA. The sample records around 69,000 distinct CDR3 sequences, around 57% of which are singletons. The ten largest clonotypes hold 7.6% of the sample. No antigen is known for these receptors. The sample consisted of cultured T cells, either the whole culture or a sorted T cell fraction (not recorded which). According to the study, the label for this sample's cell subset or site signals: Tr1-enriched cell product generated in vitro against host alloantigens. Receptor source: a human donor in good health.

This clonotype was observed at least ten times. The chain carries TRBV7-2 and TRBJ1-5, with D perhaps TRBD1 (6 bases). Germline CDR1 SGHTA, CDR2 FQGNSA. V dropped 1 base and J dropped 11 bases, with 15 bases sitting between them. The CDR3 loop spans 14 amino acids. CDR3 coding DNA: TGTGCCAGCAGCTTAGGGTGGGGTCACAGGGCCCAGCATTTT. It translates to CASSLGWGHRAQHF.

The V and J genes are TRBV20-1 and TRBJ2-3; 13 bases map to TRBD2. The CDR3 runs to 18 residues. V gave up 3 bases and J gave up 1 base; unmatched junction bases: 10. CDR1 DFQATT and CDR2 SNEGSKA come from the germline V gene (reference sequence). The CDR3 region is CSASPGLAGYGGTDTQYF. In nucleotides, the CDR3 is TGCAGTGCTAGTCCGGGACTAGCGGGATATGGGGGCACAGATACGCAGTATTTT.

This clonotype has a handful of counts. The V and J genes are TRBV4-1 and TRBJ1-2; D not certain. Germline V gene lookup returns CDR1 MGHRA and CDR2 YSYEKL. The CDR3 length is 18 residues. The germline V and J ends were trimmed by 2 bases and 1 base, with 20 bases remaining between them. This CDR3 is CASSQPSGPSKGNYGYTF. The CDR3 DNA is TGCGCCAGCAGCCAACCCTCCGGGCCCTCGAAGGGTAACTATGGCTACACCTTC.

The genes are TRBV12-3 or TRBV12-4 and TRBJ1-2, with no clear D. Between the trimmed V and J ends, which lost 5 bases and 14 bases, there was a span of 18 bases. There are 12 residues in the CDR3. CDR3 DNA sequence: TGTGCCAGCAGTCGACTGTCCTCCTACCAAACCTTC. It yields the protein CASSRLSSYQTF.

The CDR3 is CASTTPTGEQFF. The CDR3 nucleotides are TGTGCCAGCACCACCCCGACTGGGGAGCAGTTCTTC. J is TRBJ2-1 and V is TRBV28; D unresolved. This CDR3 comprises 12 residues. V shed 7 bases and J shed 10 bases, with 14 bases lying between them. CDR1 is MDHEN and CDR2 is SYDVKM in the germline V gene.

This clonotype was counted only a few times. J is TRBJ2-7 and V is TRBV4-1; TRBD2 might be the D (6 bases). The germline V and J ends were trimmed by 9 bases and 0 bases, with 15 bases remaining between them. The CDR3 sequence is 14 residues long. Germline CDR1 is MGHRA and CDR2 is YSYEKL. The DNA of the CDR3 is TGCGCCAGGGAACTAGCCCCTCACTCCTACGAGCAGTACTTC. Translation: CARELAPHSYEQYF.

Only a few counts were recorded for this clonotype. This sequence joins TRBV2 and TRBJ1-2; perhaps TRBD1 as D (6 bases). The V gene lost 4 bases and the J gene lost 4 bases, with 7 bases spanning the gap. The CDR3 loop spans 12 amino acids. Germline V lookup: CDR1 SNHLY, CDR2 FYNNEI. The CDR3 region has the DNA TGTGCCAGCAGTGTGGACAGCTATGGCTACACCTTC. It codes for CASSVDSYGYTF.

V usage is TRBV20-1 and J usage is TRBJ2-5, with D possibly being TRBD1 (6 bases). The germline V and J ends were trimmed by 6 bases and 4 bases, with 15 bases remaining between them. The CDR3 consists of 13 residues. Germline V gene data show CDR1 as DFQATT and CDR2 as SNEGSKA (reference sequence). CDR3 in DNA: TGCAGTGCCGATAGGGGGATGCGAGAGACCCAGTACTTC. This encodes CSADRGMRETQYF.

This clonotype was counted only a few times. V and J are TRBV5-1 and TRBJ2-7; D not certain. Germline CDR1 is SGHRS and CDR2 is YFSETQ. The V and J ends lost 4 bases and 3 bases respectively, with 17 bases between them. The CDR3 has 15 residues. The CDR3 nucleotides are TGCGCCAGCAGCGCGCTCAGAGGCGTGGACTACGAGCAGTACTTC. It encodes CASSALRGVDYEQYF.

This rearrangement joins TRBV9 to TRBJ2-5; 15 bases line up with TRBD2. The junction had 10 bases not matched to a gene; V was cut back by 3 bases and J by 4 bases. This CDR3 region has 18 residues. Germline CDR1 SGDLS, CDR2 YYNGEE. The CDR3 region is CASSGPGTSGRPGETQYF. The CDR3, as DNA: TGTGCCAGCAGCGGCCCCGGGACTAGCGGGAGGCCGGGAGAGACCCAGTACTTC.

This clonotype was seen only once. The chain has TRBV5-1 and TRBJ2-1; 14 bases are shared with TRBD2. With V trimmed by 4 bases and J by 10 bases, 7 bases remained unmatched. The germline gives CDR1 SGHRS, CDR2 YFSETQ. The CDR3 sequence is 15 residues long. DNA of the CDR3: TGCGCCAGCAGCCGGGGACTAGCGGGAGTCTACGAGCAGTTCTTC. Translation gives CASSRGLAGVYEQFF.

CDR3 sequence: CASSLSGSTYNEQFF. CDR3 bases: TGTGCCAGCAGCCTTAGCGGATCCACCTACAATGAGCAGTTCTTC. This chain connects TRBV12-3 or TRBV12-4 to TRBJ2-1, with TRBD2 as a possible D gene (6 bases). There are 15 residues in the CDR3. V shed 6 bases and J shed 2 bases, with 14 bases lying between them.

This sequence joins TRBV6-1 and TRBJ2-2, with 8 nucleotides matching TRBD1. The CDR3 covers 16 residues. Germline V gene lookup returns CDR1 MNHNS and CDR2 SASEGT. Unmatched junction bases numbered 10, after V lost 4 bases and J lost 6 bases. In DNA form, the CDR3 reads TGTGCCAGCAGTGGCCGGGACAGGAGGCCCGCCGGGGAGCTGTTTTTT. Amino acid sequence: CASSGRDRRPAGELFF.

The V call is TRBV20-1, the J call TRBJ2-7; 7 bases map to TRBD2. Germline loops: CDR1 DFQATT, CDR2 SNEGSKA (reference sequence). This CDR3 is 14 amino acids long. The V gene end was trimmed by 3 bases and the J gene end by 1 base; junction bases not matched to a gene: 6. The CDR3 reads CSASGGRASYEQYF. The CDR3 region has the DNA TGCAGTGCTAGTGGTGGGAGGGCTTCCTACGAGCAGTACTTC.

The chain combines TRBV12-3 or TRBV12-4 with TRBJ1-1; 8 bases align to TRBD1. The CDR3 extends over 14 amino acids. The J segment lost 8 bases and the V segment lost 4 bases, leaving 9 bases of the junction unmatched. The CDR3 nucleotides read TGTGCCAGCAGTTGGACCTCTGGGGACAGGGAAGCTTTCTTT. Its translation: CASSWTSGDREAFF.

The rearrangement joins TRBV6-1 to TRBJ2-1; 13 nucleotides align to TRBD2. J was trimmed by 6 bases and V by 4 bases; bases with no gene match: 3. The CDR3 is made up of 15 amino acids. Germline V lookup: CDR1 MNHNS, CDR2 SASEGT. This CDR3 reads CASSGGTSGINEQFF. CDR3 bases: TGTGCCAGCAGTGGTGGGACTAGCGGGATCAATGAGCAGTTCTTC.

The chain recombines TRBV7-2 with TRBJ2-3; D remains ambiguous. Germline CDR1 and CDR2: SGHTA and FQGNSA. This CDR3 is 9 amino acids long. V was shortened by 2 bases and J by 9 bases, with 0 bases between the two germline ends. DNA for the CDR3: TGTGCCAGCAGCTTAACGCAGTATTTT. This encodes CASSLTQYF.

V is TRBV4-2 and J is TRBJ2-2; 10 bases agree with TRBD2. The germline CDR1 and CDR2 sequences are LGHNA and YNFKEQ. V shed 0 bases and J 4 bases; nucleotides not matched to a gene: 8. The length of the CDR3 is 18 residues. The DNA of the CDR3 is TGTGCCAGCAGCCAAGAAATTTTAGCGGGAGGCCCCACCGGGGAGCTGTTTTTT. As protein: CASSQEILAGGPTGELFF.

The chain combines TRBV11-2 with TRBJ2-5; maybe TRBD2 (5 bases). The length of the CDR3 is 13 residues. Looked up from germline, CDR1 is SGHAT and CDR2 is FQNNGV. Trimming stripped 8 bases from V and 5 bases from J, with 15 bases between. CDR3: CASRPGDRETQYF. CDR3 DNA sequence: TGTGCCAGCCGCCCCGGGGATAGGGAGACCCAGTACTTC.

V usage is TRBV7-2 and J usage is TRBJ2-2; D is perhaps TRBD2 (6 bases). The CDR3 loop spans 17 amino acids. Deletions cut 5 bases from V and 6 bases from J, with 22 bases between. CDR1 and CDR2 from the germline V gene are SGHTA and FQGNSA. DNA for the CDR3: TGTGCCAGCAGCGCGGGGTCAGGGCGCGTGATCGCCGGGGAGCTGTTTTTT. Translating gives CASSAGSGRVIAGELFF.

The chain employs TRBV7-2 and TRBJ1-1; D gene ambiguous. The germline V gene encodes CDR1 SGHTA and CDR2 FQGNSA. The CDR3 covers 14 residues. V dropped 3 bases and J dropped 1 base, with 9 bases sitting between them. CDR3 in amino acids: CASSFRRENTEAFF. The CDR3 DNA reads TGTGCCAGCAGCTTCCGGAGGGAGAACACTGAAGCTTTCTTT.

The rearrangement links TRBV9 to TRBJ2-7; no clear D. Trimming removed 2 bases at V and 6 bases at J, with 12 bases between. CDR1 is SGDLS and CDR2 is YYNGEE in the germline V gene. This CDR3 contains 13 residues. Here the CDR3 reads CASSVTLETEQYF. CDR3 DNA: TGTGCCAGCAGCGTTACTCTAGAGACCGAGCAGTACTTC.

The chain has TRBV7-2 and TRBJ2-3, with unresolved D. This CDR3 comprises 13 residues. Germline values: CDR1 SGHTA, CDR2 FQGNSA. Deletions cut 7 bases from V and 0 bases from J, with 8 bases between. CDR3 loop: CASNIGSTDTQYF. CDR3 DNA sequence: TGTGCCAGCAATATCGGGAGCACAGATACGCAGTATTTT.